This TCR beta chain was retrieved from a study of blood T cell repertoires in COVID-19. Sequenced by immunoSEQ multiplex PCR; TCRdb stores in-frame clones only, minus some. The data contain just over 300,000 clones, approximately 86% of them singletons. CDR3 length: 12 amino acids. From germline, CDR1 is SGHNT and CDR2 YYREEE (reference sequence). V lost 5 bases and J 3 bases, leaving 7 bases between the germline ends. In terms of age and location, participants ranged from about 18 to 95 years and lived in approximately 24 US areas. Cohort 3 donors counted as recovered after two negative PCRs, clearance, or resolved symptoms.

The sequenced sample was PBMCs or T cells enriched from blood (not recorded which). V usage is TRBV5-4 and J usage is TRBJ2-3; no definite D call. This receptor was identified in a woman aged 18-29 years who had recovered from COVID-19. As DNA, the CDR3 is TGTGCCAGCAGTCCACAGACAGATACGCAGTATTTT. As protein: CASSPQTDTQYF.